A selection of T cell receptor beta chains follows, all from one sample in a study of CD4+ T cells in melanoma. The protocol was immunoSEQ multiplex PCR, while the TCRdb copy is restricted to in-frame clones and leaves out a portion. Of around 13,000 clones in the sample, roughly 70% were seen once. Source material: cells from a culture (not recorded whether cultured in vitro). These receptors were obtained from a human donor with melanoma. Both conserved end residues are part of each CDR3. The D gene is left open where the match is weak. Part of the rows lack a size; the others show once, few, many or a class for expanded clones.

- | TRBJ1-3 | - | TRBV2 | TGTGCCAGCCTCCAGGGGTACTCTGGAAACACCATATATTTT | CASLQGYSGNTIYF
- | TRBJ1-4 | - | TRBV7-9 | TGTGCCAGCAGCGAAGGCATCCCGGGCAATGAAAAACTGTTTTTT | CASSEGIPGNEKLFF
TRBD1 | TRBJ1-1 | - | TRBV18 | TGTGCCAGCTCAGGGGGACAGGGGATGAGGAACACTGAAGCTTTCTTT | CASSGGQGMRNTEAFF
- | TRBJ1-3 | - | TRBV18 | TGTGCCAGCTCACCGGGATTCTCTGGAAACACCATATATTTT | CASSPGFSGNTIYF
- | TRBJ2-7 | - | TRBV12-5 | TGTGCTAGTGGTTTGGTACCCCGTGTACTGGGGAAAGATCCCTACGAGCAGTACTTC | CASGLVPRVLGKDPYEQYF
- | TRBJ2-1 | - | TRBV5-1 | TGCGCCAGCAGCTCCTCGGGGGTCACCTACAATGAGCAGTTCTTC | CASSSSGVTYNEQFF
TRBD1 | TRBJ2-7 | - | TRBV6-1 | TGTGCCAGCAGGGACACAGGGGGCAGGAGTTACGAGCAGTACTTC | CASRDTGGRSYEQYF
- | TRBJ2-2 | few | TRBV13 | TGTGCCAGCAGCTTAGGCACAGTACTCTGGACCGGGGAGCTGTTTTTT | CASSLGTVLWTGELFF
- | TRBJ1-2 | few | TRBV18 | TGTGCCAGCTCACAGGGAACGAAGAGCGCGGACTACACCTTC | CASSQGTKSADYTF
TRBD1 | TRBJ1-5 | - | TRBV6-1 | TGTGCCAGCAGTACAGGGGGAGGTCAGCCCCAGCATTTT | CASSTGGGQPQHF
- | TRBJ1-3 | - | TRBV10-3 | TGTGCCATCAGCCGACAGCCGCCTGGAAACACCATATATTTT | CAISRQPPGNTIYF
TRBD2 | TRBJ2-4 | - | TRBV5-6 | TGTGCCAGCAGCGGAGGACTAGTGGGCAAAAACATTCAGTACTTC | CASSGGLVGKNIQYF
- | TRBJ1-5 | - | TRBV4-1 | TGCGCCAGCTATGCTAAGACCGACGGGAATAGCAATCAGCCCCAGCATTTT | CASYAKTDGNSNQPQHF
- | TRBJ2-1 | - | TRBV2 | TGTGCCAGCGTGGCATATGAGCAGTTCTTC | CASVAYEQFF
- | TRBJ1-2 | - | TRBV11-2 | TGTGCCAGCAGCTTAGTGGACGGGGACTATGGCTACACCTTC | CASSLVDGDYGYTF
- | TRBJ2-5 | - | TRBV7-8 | TGTGCCAGCAGCTTTTCATCGACTAGTCAAGAGACCCAGTACTTC | CASSFSSTSQETQYF
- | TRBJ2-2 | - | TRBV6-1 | TGTGCCAGCAGTGTCCGGACAGCTGACACCGGGGAGCTGTTTTTT | CASSVRTADTGELFF
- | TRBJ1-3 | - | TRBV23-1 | TGCGCCAGCAGTCAATCGGGCGGGAGAGGAAACACCATATATTTT | CASSQSGGRGNTIYF
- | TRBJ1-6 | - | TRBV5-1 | TGCGCCAGCAGCTCTCACGGGTCCTCCTATAATTCACCCCTCCACTTT | CASSSHGSSYNSPLHF
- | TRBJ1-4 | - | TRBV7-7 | TGTGCTAGCAGCTTAGGCCCTGGGAGTAATGAAAAACTGTTTTTT | CASSLGPGSNEKLFF
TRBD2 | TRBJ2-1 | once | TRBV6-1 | TGTGCCAGCAGTGAAGTAGCAGCGGGGGCTTACAATGAGCAGTTCTTC | CASSEVAAGAYNEQFF
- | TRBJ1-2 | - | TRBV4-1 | TGCGCCAGCAGCCCCCCCGGGACACAAGCTAACTATGGCTACACCTTC | CASSPPGTQANYGYTF
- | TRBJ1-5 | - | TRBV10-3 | TGTGCCATCAGTGAGTCGGTCCCGAATCAGCCCCAGCATTTT | CAISESVPNQPQHF
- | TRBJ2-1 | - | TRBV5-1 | TGCGCCAGCAGCTTGGAGCTCGATTTTCGCTCCTACAATGAGCAGTTCTTC | CASSLELDFRSYNEQFF
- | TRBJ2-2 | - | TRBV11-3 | TGTGCCAGCAGCTTAGCGGCCGGGGAGCTGTTTTTT | CASSLAAGELFF
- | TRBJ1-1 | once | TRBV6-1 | TGTGCCAGCAGTAGACCGGGGAACACTGAAGCTTTCTTT | CASSRPGNTEAFF
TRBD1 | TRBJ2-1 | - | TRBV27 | TGTGCCAGCAGTTTCCGGGACAGTTTCAATGAGCAGTTCTTC | CASSFRDSFNEQFF
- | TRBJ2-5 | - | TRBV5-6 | TGTGCCACCCACAGGGTTCAGACCCAGTACTTC | CATHRVQTQYF
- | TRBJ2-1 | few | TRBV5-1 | TGCGCCAGCAGCTTGGTGCCTAATGAGCAGTTCTTC | CASSLVPNEQFF
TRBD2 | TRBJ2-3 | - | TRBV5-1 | TGCGCCAGCAGCGAAACGCCCGGGGGGGCGGCAGATACGCAGTATTTT | CASSETPGGAADTQYF
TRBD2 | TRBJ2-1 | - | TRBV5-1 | TGCGCCAGCCGTCCAGGAGCGGGGGGGCCGGGCTACAATGAGCAGTTCTTC | CASRPGAGGPGYNEQFF
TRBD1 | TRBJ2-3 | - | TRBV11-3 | TGTGCCAGCAGTGAACAGGGGTCCGCAGATACGCAGTATTTT | CASSEQGSADTQYF
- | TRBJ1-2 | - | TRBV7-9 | TGTGCCTTACCGGTGCGACCCTATGGCTACACCTTC | CALPVRPYGYTF
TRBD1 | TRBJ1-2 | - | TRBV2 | TGTGCCAGCAGTGCCCCGACAGGGGAAACTAACTATGGCTACACCTTC | CASSAPTGETNYGYTF
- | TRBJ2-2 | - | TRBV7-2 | TGTGCCAGCAGCTTAGATGGACTGGGTACCGGGGAGCTGTTTTTT | CASSLDGLGTGELFF
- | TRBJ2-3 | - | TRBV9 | TGTGCCAGCAGCTTCCGCCAAGGGGGGTCCAGCACAGATACGCAGTATTTT | CASSFRQGGSSTDTQYF
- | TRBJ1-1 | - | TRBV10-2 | TGCGCCAGCAGTGACCCCAGCTCGAACACTGAAGCTTTCTTT | CASSDPSSNTEAFF
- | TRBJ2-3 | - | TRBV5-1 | TGCGCCAGCAGCGCCCAAGACAGGACGTCAGATACGCAGTATTTT | CASSAQDRTSDTQYF
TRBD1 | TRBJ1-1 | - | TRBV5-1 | TGCGCCAGCAGCTTGAGGACAGGTTTGAACACTGAAGCTTTCTTT | CASSLRTGLNTEAFF
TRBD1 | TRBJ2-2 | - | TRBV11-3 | TGTGCCAGCAGCTTGACGTATCACTCGGGACAGTCGAACACCGGGGAGCTGTTTTTT | CASSLTYHSGQSNTGELFF
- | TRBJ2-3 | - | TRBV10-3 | TGTGCCATCGTCGGGGAAATTGGGGATACGCAGTATTTT | CAIVGEIGDTQYF
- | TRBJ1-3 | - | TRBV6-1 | TGTGCCAGCAGTGACGTGATAACCCTGGGGGGAAACACCATATATTTT | CASSDVITLGGNTIYF
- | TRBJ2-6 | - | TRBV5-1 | TGCGCCAGCAGGATCCTCCCATTGATTCAGGGGTACAGGCCGGAAGCTGGGGCCAACGTCCTGACTTTC | CASRILPLIQGYRPEAGANVLTF
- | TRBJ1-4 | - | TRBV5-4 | TGTGCCAGCAGCTTAGGGGGAACTAATGAAAAACTGTTTTTT | CASSLGGTNEKLFF
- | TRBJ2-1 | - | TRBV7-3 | TGTGCCAGCAGCTTAAAGGGGGGCAATGAGCAGTTCTTC | CASSLKGGNEQFF
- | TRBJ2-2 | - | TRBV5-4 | TGTGCCAGCAGCTTGGCAGGGACATGGAACACCGGGGAGCTGTTTTTT | CASSLAGTWNTGELFF